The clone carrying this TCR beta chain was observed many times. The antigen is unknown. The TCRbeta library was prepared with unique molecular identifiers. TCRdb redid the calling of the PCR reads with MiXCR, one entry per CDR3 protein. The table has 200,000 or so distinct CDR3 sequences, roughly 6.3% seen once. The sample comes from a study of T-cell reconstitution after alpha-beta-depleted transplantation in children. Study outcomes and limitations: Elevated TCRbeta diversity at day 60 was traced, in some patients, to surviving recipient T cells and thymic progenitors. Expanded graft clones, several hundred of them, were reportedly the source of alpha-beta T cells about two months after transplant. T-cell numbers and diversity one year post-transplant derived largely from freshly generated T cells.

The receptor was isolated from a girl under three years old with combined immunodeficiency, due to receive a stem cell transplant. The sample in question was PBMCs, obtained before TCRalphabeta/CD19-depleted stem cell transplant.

The CDR3 protein is CASSLASGSSYEQYF. The CDR3 region has the DNA TGTGCCAGCAGTTTAGCGAGCGGGAGCTCGTACGAGCAGTACTTC. The chain employs TRBV12-3 or TRBV12-4 and TRBJ2-7; TRBD2 matches 8 bases. After removal of 0 bases from V and 4 bases from J, the junction contained 5 bases not matched to a gene. The CDR3 is 15 residues long.